This paragraph reports one T cell receptor (beta chain). This record comes from a study of cytomegalovirus exposure and HLA in healthy donors. The assay was immunoSEQ multiplex PCR, and TCRdb's table has in-frame clones only and misses some. Counted here are 65,000 to 100,000 clones, roughly 93% occurring once; the ten biggest clones make up around 3.5%. There are 14 residues in the CDR3. Germline V gene lookup returns CDR1 SGHKS and CDR2 YYEKEE (reference sequence). V dropped 4 bases and J dropped 7 bases, with 14 bases sitting between them. The TCR comes from a woman aged 30 to 39 in good health and CMV-seronegative. The chain couples TRBV5-5 to TRBJ1-4; maybe TRBD1 (6 bases). Specimen: PBMCs. CDR3 protein: CASSPAFRGEKLFF. The CDR3 bases are TGTGCCAGCAGCCCCGCGTTCAGGGGTGAAAAACTGTTTTTT.